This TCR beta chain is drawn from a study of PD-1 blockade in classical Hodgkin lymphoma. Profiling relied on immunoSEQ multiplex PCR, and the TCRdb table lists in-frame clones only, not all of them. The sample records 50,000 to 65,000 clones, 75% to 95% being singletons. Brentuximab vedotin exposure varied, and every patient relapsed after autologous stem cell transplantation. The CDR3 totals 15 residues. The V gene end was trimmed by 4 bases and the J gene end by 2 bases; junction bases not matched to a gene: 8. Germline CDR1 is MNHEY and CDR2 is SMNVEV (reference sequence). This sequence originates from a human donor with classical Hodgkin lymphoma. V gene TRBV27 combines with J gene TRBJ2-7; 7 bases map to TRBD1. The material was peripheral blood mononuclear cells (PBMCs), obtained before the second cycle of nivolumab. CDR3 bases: TGTGCCAGCAGTTCGAACCGGGACAGTACCTACGAGCAGTACTTC. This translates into CASSSNRDSTYEQYF.